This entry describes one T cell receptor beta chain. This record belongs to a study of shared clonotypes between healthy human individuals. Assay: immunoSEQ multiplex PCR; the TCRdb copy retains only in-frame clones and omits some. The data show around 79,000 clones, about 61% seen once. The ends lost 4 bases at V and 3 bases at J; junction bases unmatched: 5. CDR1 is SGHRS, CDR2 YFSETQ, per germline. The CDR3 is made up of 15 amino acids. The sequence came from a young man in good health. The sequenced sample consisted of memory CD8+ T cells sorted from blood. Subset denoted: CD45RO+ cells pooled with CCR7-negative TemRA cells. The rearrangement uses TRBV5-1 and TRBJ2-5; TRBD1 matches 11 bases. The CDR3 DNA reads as TGCGCCAGCAGCGGACAGGGGGCCGTAGAAGAGACCCAGTACTTC. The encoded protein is CASSGQGAVEETQYF.